This TCR beta chain originates from a study of blood T cell repertoires in COVID-19. Clones were read by immunoSEQ multiplex PCR, and TCRdb kept only the in-frame ones, dropping some. The top ten hold 0.45% to 0.65% of the sample, which has 150,000 to 200,000 clones, 80% to 95% seen once. Germline V CDR1 and CDR2: SGHRS, YFSETQ. The CDR3 covers 14 residues. V was pared by 4 bases and J by 0 bases, with 4 bases of the junction left unmatched. This TCR derives from a man over 45 with acute or convalescent COVID-19. Input material: peripheral blood. The genes are TRBV5-1 and TRBJ2-7; 7 bases map to TRBD2. The CDR3 coding sequence is TGCGCCAGCAGCCCTAGCGGTCCCTCCTACGAGCAGTACTTC. It translates to CASSPSGPSYEQYF.